This T cell receptor (beta chain) appears in the sequencing data of a study of beta chain features in type 1 diabetes. In this sample, this clone turned up a few times. Its specificity is not known. Study-level findings and limits: A moderate, significant TCRB CDR3 shortening appeared in type 1 diabetes across four CD4+ subsets. The study notes PCR might favor shorter templates equally in patients and controls. Patients' naive, central memory and Treg TCRB repertoires seemed closer to one another than those of healthy donors.

Germline V CDR1 and CDR2: SQVTM, ANQGSEA. This CDR3 is 14 amino acids long. Expressed TCRB transcripts were sequenced after all isolated RNA was converted to cDNA. The data were produced by immunoSEQ multiplex PCR, yet TCRdb's version contains in-frame clones alone and is incomplete. The sample carries a few hundred thousand clones, approximately 16% recorded once. Sequenced material: naive CD4+ T cells from blood. V and J are TRBV29-1 and TRBJ1-2; D is possibly TRBD1 (6 bases). This sequence was found in a young man with type 1 diabetes. The DNA for the CDR3 is TGCAACACATTCCAGGGAAGGGGGAATTATGGCTACACCTTC. Translation: CNTFQGRGNYGYTF.